The next 23 T cell receptor beta chains were all read from a single sample in a study of regulatory T cells in long-lasting Graves disease. The time point: newly diagnosed GD, antithyroid drugs for less than 3 months. Following extraction of RNA from PBMCs, that RNA was used to make the TCR library. To make TCR beta libraries, researchers used iRepertoire HTBI primers and Arm-PCR of CDR3 regions. MiXCR, run by TCRdb on the multiplex PCR reads, gives a single entry per CDR3 protein. The sample consists of 600,000 to 650,000 distinct CDR3 sequences, about 15% of them appearing once. The same sample was also studied in work on T cells in Graves' hyperthyroidism and ophthalmopathy.

The sequences come from peripheral blood mononuclear cells (PBMCs), collected at new diagnosis, from a patient treated with antithyroid drugs. All receptors come from a young woman with Graves disease.

This clonotype appeared a single time. V gene TRBV5-1 combines with J gene TRBJ2-2; D call uncertain. V lost 6 bases and J lost 0, with 9 bases in between. The CDR3 runs 14 residues. Germline V gene lookup returns CDR1 SGHRS and CDR2 YFSETQ. The CDR3 nucleotides read TGCGCCAGCACCGAAGGCCCGAACACCGGGGAGCTGTTTTTT. This translates into CASTEGPNTGELFF.

The chain recombines TRBV7-3 with TRBJ2-1; 13 nucleotides line up with TRBD2. Unmatched junction bases numbered 8, after V lost 0 bases and J lost 0 bases. CDR1 and CDR2 (germline): SGHTA, FQGTGA. The length of the CDR3 is 20 residues. The CDR3: CASSLTAGLAGKSSYNEQFF. CDR3 bases: TGTGCCAGCAGCTTAACGGCGGGACTAGCGGGGAAAAGCTCCTACAATGAGCAGTTCTTC.

This clonotype has ten or more counts. The chain combines TRBV28 with TRBJ1-2; the D is unclear. The germline V and J ends were trimmed by 7 bases and 4 bases, with 13 bases remaining between them. This CDR3 comprises 13 residues. Germline CDR1 and CDR2: MDHEN and SYDVKM. CDR3: CASTLDMVYGYTF. The CDR3 bases are TGTGCCAGCACCTTAGACATGGTCTATGGCTACACCTTC.

This clonotype was observed many times. V is TRBV28 and J is TRBJ1-5; no definite D call. V was clipped by 6 bases and J by 6 bases, with 9 bases between them. The CDR3 has 12 amino acids. CDR1 and CDR2 (germline): MDHEN, SYDVKM. The CDR3 loop reads CASSPPLQPQHF. In nucleotides, the CDR3 is TGTGCCAGCAGCCCCCCTCTTCAGCCCCAGCATTTT.

This clonotype appeared many times. This chain uses TRBV5-6 with TRBJ2-5; maybe TRBD1 (6 bases). With 3 bases removed from V and 4 bases from J, the gap between germline ends came to 10 bases. This CDR3 is 13 amino acids long. Germline-derived CDR1 and CDR2 are SGHDT and YYEEEE. The CDR3 reads CASSYQGRETQYF. CDR3 DNA sequence: TGTGCCAGCAGCTATCAGGGGCGAGAGACCCAGTACTTC.

Comments on this clonotype: A much larger clone lies one base from this, so it may be a read error. The chain links TRBV5-1 to TRBJ2-1; 8 bases are a match to TRBD2. J was trimmed by 12 bases and V by 4 bases; bases with no gene match: 15. Looked up from germline, CDR1 is SGHRS and CDR2 is YFSETQ. There are 15 residues in the CDR3. The CDR3 nucleotides read TGCGCCAGCAGCCGGGAGCTAGCGGGCGGGCATGGGCAGTTCTTC. Protein sequence: CASSRELAGGHGQFF.

This clonotype appeared a few times. CDR3 sequence (DNA): TGCGCCAGCAGCCAAGATGGGGGACTAGCGAACGAGCAGTACTTC. It translates to CASSQDGGLANEQYF. The V call is TRBV4-1, the J call TRBJ2-7; TRBD2 agrees at 10 bases. The junction had 4 bases not matched to a gene; V was cut back by 0 bases and J by 5 bases. Germline CDR1 and CDR2: MGHRA and YSYEKL. The CDR3 contains 15 residues.

This clonotype was counted ten times or more. In DNA, the CDR3 is TGTGCCAGCAGACGCTATTTGGGGTACCAAGAGACCCAGTACTTC. Translation gives CASRRYLGYQETQYF. The chain combines TRBV27 with TRBJ2-5, with D unresolved. CDR1 and CDR2 (germline): MNHEY, SMNVEV (reference sequence). V was cut by 6 bases and J by 0 bases, with 14 bases left in between. This CDR3 region has 15 residues.

The sample holds many counts of this clonotype. The DNA of the CDR3 is TGTGCCAGCAGTAGAGGTGGTAGCGGGAATTGGGAGACCCAGTACTTC. Amino acid sequence: CASSRGGSGNWETQYF. The chain carries TRBV12-3 or TRBV12-4 and TRBJ2-5; 8 bases line up with TRBD2. The J segment lost 5 bases and the V segment lost 5 bases, leaving 13 bases of the junction unmatched. The CDR3 has 16 residues.

The table lists this clonotype with many counts. The CDR3 spells CASSFDQGTEKLFF. The CDR3 DNA reads TGTGCCAGCAGTTTTGATCAGGGCACTGAAAAACTGTTTTTT. This chain links TRBV28 with TRBJ1-4, with a possible D match to TRBD1 (5 bases). V dropped 3 bases and J dropped 7 bases, with 12 bases sitting between them. CDR1 is MDHEN and CDR2 is SYDVKM in the germline V gene. The CDR3 covers 14 residues.

This clonotype was observed a few times. An end of the junction does not agree with germline; a read error may underlie this. This chain connects TRBV18 to TRBJ2-5, with 14 bases that match TRBD2. Germline lookup yields CDR1 KGHSH and CDR2 LQKENI. The CDR3 is 12 residues long. In DNA, the CDR3 is TGTGCCAGCTCACTCGGGACTAGCGGGAGAGACTTC. Protein product: CASSLGTSGRDF.

In its sample, this clonotype was seen once. This may stem from a read error, because a much larger clone lies one nucleotide away. The rearrangement uses TRBV6-8 and TRBJ2-3; no firm D call. The end of the DNA is better explained by TRBJ1-5, so the J call may be wrong. The length of the CDR3 is 15 residues. The germline CDR1 and CDR2 sequences are MNHGY and SAAAGT. This CDR3 is CASSSAGGPGDTQHF. For the CDR3, the DNA is TGTGCCAGCAGTTCAGCGGGAGGGCCCGGAGATACGCAGCATTTT.

This clonotype was counted between two and nine times. This sequence joins TRBV7-2 and TRBJ2-7; D call uncertain. V was clipped by 2 bases and J by 0 bases, with 14 bases between them. This CDR3 has 16 amino acids. Germline V gives CDR1 SGHTA, CDR2 FQGNSA. The CDR3 region has the DNA TGTGCCAGCAGCTTAATGCTACCGGCTGGCTCCTACGAGCAGTACTTC. As protein: CASSLMLPAGSYEQYF.

Many counts were recorded for this clonotype. The genes are TRBV30 and TRBJ1-1; no clear D gene. This CDR3 has 10 residues. V lost 3 bases and J 4 bases, leaving 3 bases between the germline ends. The germline CDR1 and CDR2 sequences are GTSNPN and SVGIG (reference sequence). This CDR3 reads CAWSGTEAFF. The CDR3 region has the DNA TGTGCCTGGAGCGGCACTGAAGCTTTCTTT.

V and J are TRBV28 and TRBJ2-7; TRBD1 agrees at 8 bases. This CDR3 contains 15 residues. The V segment lost 5 bases and the J segment 6 bases; nucleotides outside the gene matches: 12. CDR1 and CDR2 (germline): MDHEN, SYDVKM. CDR3 loop: CASSEQLGQGSEQYF. The CDR3 DNA reads as TGTGCCAGCAGTGAACAATTAGGACAGGGAAGCGAGCAGTACTTC.

This clonotype has only a few counts. This chain links TRBV2 with TRBJ2-2, with D hard to call. This CDR3 spans 15 amino acids. The V gene's germline CDR1 is SNHLY and CDR2 FYNNEI. Trimming removed 6 bases from V and 8 bases from J, with 19 bases in between. Written as DNA, the CDR3 is TGTGCCAGCAGCCATGGTACGGCGAACCAAGGGGAGCTGTTTTTT. This encodes CASSHGTANQGELFF.

V is TRBV5-1 and J is TRBJ2-3; TRBD2 aligns across 7 bases. CDR3 length: 15 residues. Looked up from germline, CDR1 is SGHRS and CDR2 is YFSETQ. With V trimmed by 4 bases and J by 1 base, 6 bases remained unmatched. The CDR3 region is CASSPRLAGTDTQYF. CDR3 DNA sequence: TGCGCCAGCAGCCCCAGACTAGCCGGCACAGATACGCAGTATTTT.

Ten or more counts support this clonotype. The chain carries TRBV7-9 and TRBJ2-3, with 10 bases identical to TRBD2. Germline lookup yields CDR1 SEHNR and CDR2 FQNEAQ (reference sequence). The V segment lost 3 bases and the J segment 4 bases; nucleotides outside the gene matches: 1. CDR3 size: 14 residues. CDR3 bases: TGTGCCAGCAGCTTTAGCGGGAGGTCAGATACGCAGTATTTT. This translates into CASSFSGRSDTQYF.

In its sample, this clonotype was seen many times. This chain joins TRBV6-1 and TRBJ2-7, with TRBD1 as a possible D gene (5 bases). Trimming shortened V by 5 bases and J by 5 bases, and 16 bases separated the two germline ends. Looked up from germline, CDR1 is MNHNS and CDR2 is SASEGT. CDR3 size: 14 residues. The DNA of the CDR3 is TGTGCCAGCAGTCAGGGATCCTCACCCGACGAGCAGTACTTC. Its translation is CASSQGSSPDEQYF.

This clonotype was counted only a few times. CDR3: CASRQGLNGEQFF. In DNA, the CDR3 is TGTGCCAGCAGACAGGGACTAAACGGTGAGCAGTTCTTC. This rearrangement joins TRBV3-1 to TRBJ2-1; perhaps TRBD2 as D (7 bases). CDR1 and CDR2 (germline): LGHDT, YNNKEL (reference sequence). The CDR3 runs to 13 residues. Trimming took 6 bases from V and 9 from J, leaving 15 bases between them.

Points on this clonotype: This may stem from a read error, because a much larger clone lies one nucleotide away. This chain joins TRBV6-2 or TRBV6-3 and TRBJ1-1, with D possibly matching TRBD1 (6 bases). The germline CDR1 and CDR2 sequences are MNHEY and SVGEGT. The CDR3 is made up of 17 amino acids. Trimming stripped 6 bases from V and 4 bases from J, with 24 bases between. CDR3 loop: CASRRRGGTWLGTEAFF. CDR3 in DNA: TGTGCCAGCAGGAGAAGGGGAGGGACATGGCTTGGCACTGAAGCTTTCTTT.

V gene TRBV7-9 combines with J gene TRBJ1-4; D gene uncertain. This CDR3 has 14 residues. Per the germline V gene, CDR1 is SEHNR and CDR2 is FQNEAQ (reference sequence). V was pared by 2 bases and J by 4 bases, with 8 bases between. The CDR3 nucleotides are TGTGCCAGCAGCTTAACAGAGATTAATGAAAAACTGTTTTTT. This codes for CASSLTEINEKLFF.

This clonotype was seen repeatedly, ten times or more. The V and J genes are TRBV24-1 and TRBJ2-5; D not certain. This CDR3 has 15 amino acids. V lost 0 bases to trimming and J lost 1 base, with 8 bases between them. The V gene's germline CDR1 is KGHDR and CDR2 SFDVKD. This CDR3 is CATSDLGLGQETQYF. The CDR3 DNA sequence: TGTGCCACCAGTGATTTGGGGTTAGGCCAAGAGACCCAGTACTTC.